Sequencing of this TCR beta chain was carried out in a study of cytomegalovirus exposure and HLA in healthy donors. Study-level findings and limits: Indistinguishable V segments, including TRBV6-2 and TRBV6-3, were excluded.

Amplification used 60 Vbeta primers and 13 Jbeta primers. Assay: immunoSEQ multiplex PCR; the TCRdb copy retains only in-frame clones and omits some. The table has some 180,000 clones, roughly three quarters seen once; the top ten hold 2% to 3%. CDR1 is SGHRS, CDR2 YFSETQ, per germline. The ends lost 8 bases at V and 4 bases at J; junction bases unmatched: 5. The CDR3 has 14 amino acids. To note about this clone: What it binds is unknown.

The chain couples TRBV5-1 to TRBJ2-2; 10 nucleotides match TRBD1. The sequencing sample was made of PBMCs. This sequence was found in a woman in her twenties or thirties in good health and CMV-seropositive. This CDR3 reads CASRQGAITGELFF. The DNA for the CDR3 is TGCGCCAGTCGACAGGGGGCCATCACCGGGGAGCTGTTTTTT.